Listed here are 11 T cell receptor beta chains from one sample, sequenced in a study of blood T cell repertoires in COVID-19 (TCRdb year 2020). The library was produced with the immunoSEQ multiplex PCR assay. The clones in this table, taken by TCRdb from immuneACCESS, are in-frame only. Not every clone is retained; where verified, under half of the shortfall comes from an unresolved V gene, and the cause of the rest is unknown. For this sample the table gives roughly 200,000 clones, of which 84% were detected only once. The top ten clones comprise around 4.4% of the sample. The source material was peripheral blood. Source of these receptors: a man aged 50 to 59 with active or convalescent COVID-19.

DNA of the CDR3: TGTGCCATCAGTGAAGGGGGAAGCAATCAGCCCCAGCATTTT. Encoded protein: CAISEGGSNQPQHF. The chain employs TRBV10-3 and TRBJ1-5, with D perhaps TRBD1 (6 bases). The CDR3 consists of 14 residues. Germline CDR1 reads ENHRY; CDR2 reads SYGVKD. The ends were cut back, 3 bases at V and 1 base at J, with 7 bases in the middle.

The chain uses TRBV10-3 and TRBJ2-3; TRBD2 aligns across 12 bases. Germline CDR1 ENHRY, CDR2 SYGVKD. V shed 3 bases and J 4 bases; nucleotides not matched to a gene: 11. The CDR3 contains 18 residues. CDR3 in DNA: TGTGCCATCAGTGACCGGCTACCTAGCGGGGGGGCCTCAGATACGCAGTATTTT. This codes for CAISDRLPSGGASDTQYF.

This clone was seen once. This chain uses TRBV9 with TRBJ1-2; the D gene is possibly TRBD1 (5 bases). The V end was cut by 0 bases, the J end by 6 bases, with 18 bases between. CDR3 size: 16 residues. The V gene's germline CDR1 is SGDLS and CDR2 YYNGEE. The CDR3 protein is CASSVGVRREVNGYTF. In nucleotides, the CDR3 is TGTGCCAGCAGCGTAGGGGTCCGCAGGGAGGTTAATGGCTACACCTTC.

The chain carries TRBV9 and TRBJ2-3, with TRBD2 as a possible D gene (7 bases). Germline V gives CDR1 SGDLS, CDR2 YYNGEE. The CDR3 has 16 residues. Trimming shortened V by 0 bases and J by 6 bases, and 17 bases separated the two germline ends. In DNA form, the CDR3 reads TGTGCCAGCAGCGTAGATGAGGGGGGGGCCTTGGATACGCAGTATTTT. Its protein is CASSVDEGGALDTQYF.

J is TRBJ1-2 and V is TRBV4-2, with D possibly matching TRBD1 (6 bases). V lost 1 base, J lost 7 bases, and 16 bases lay in between. Germline values: CDR1 LGHNA, CDR2 YNFKEQ. The CDR3 totals 15 residues. The CDR3: CASSQVRQAPGGYTF. The CDR3 DNA is TGTGCCAGCAGCCAAGTAAGACAGGCTCCGGGTGGCTACACCTTC.

This clone was found a few times. V gene TRBV4-2 combines with J gene TRBJ2-1; D might be TRBD1 (5 bases). This CDR3 contains 13 residues. V gave up 4 bases and J gave up 6 bases, with 10 bases separating them. Germline V CDR1 and CDR2: LGHNA, YNFKEQ. The CDR3: CASSPGQGNEQFF. CDR3 sequence (DNA): TGTGCCAGCAGCCCCGGGCAGGGCAATGAGCAGTTCTTC.

The chain is built from TRBV7-8 and TRBJ1-3; perhaps TRBD1 as D (5 bases). The CDR3 has 15 amino acids. Germline V gene lookup returns CDR1 SGHVS and CDR2 FQNEAQ. The V end lost 8 bases, the J end lost 3 bases, and 17 bases lay between the germline ends. CDR3: CASSLRADSGNTIYF. CDR3 nucleotide sequence: TGTGCCAGCTCCCTTAGAGCAGACAGTGGAAACACCATATATTTT.

V is TRBV7-9 and J is TRBJ1-2, with D hard to call. Germline values: CDR1 SEHNR, CDR2 FQNEAQ (reference sequence). V lost 5 bases and J 2 bases, leaving 12 bases between the germline ends. This CDR3 contains 14 residues. The CDR3 DNA follows: TGTGCCAGCAGCATGGACGGAGGGAACTATGGCTACACCTTC. Its protein product is CASSMDGGNYGYTF.

This clone was seen only once. The chain combines TRBV19 with TRBJ2-1; maybe TRBD2 (5 bases). Between the trimmed V and J ends, which lost 3 bases and 7 bases, there was a span of 10 bases. This CDR3 region has 13 residues. Germline assignment: CDR1 LNHDA and CDR2 SQIVND (reference sequence). For the CDR3, the DNA is TGTGCCAGTAGTATGAAGGCGGGTAATGAGCAGTTCTTC. Its translation: CASSMKAGNEQFF.

The CDR3 DNA follows: TGTGCCAGTAGTCCCCCCTCTGGAGTTCATGGCTACACCTTC. It encodes CASSPPSGVHGYTF. The chain joins TRBV19 to TRBJ1-2, with unresolved D. From germline, CDR1 is LNHDA and CDR2 SQIVND (reference sequence). The CDR3 extends over 14 amino acids. Trimming pared 5 bases from V and 6 bases from J, leaving 16 bases between. The full variable domain, its missing parts supplied by reference TRBV19 and TRBJ1-2, is DGGITQSPKYLFRKEGQNVTLSCEQNLNHDAMYWYRQDPGQGLRLIYYSQIVNDFQKGDIAEGYSVSREKKESFPLTVTSAQKNPTAFYLCASSPPSGVHGYTFGSGTRLTVV.

The chain uses TRBV7-3 and TRBJ1-5; D gene unclear. Germline assignment: CDR1 SGHTA and CDR2 FQGTGA. Deletions cut 3 bases from V and 4 bases from J, with 7 bases between. This CDR3 has 13 residues. The CDR3 DNA reads TGTGCCAGCAGCTTGGAGGAAAATCAGCCCCAGCATTTT. The encoded protein is CASSLEENQPQHF.